The clone carrying this TCR beta chain was seen a handful of times. Antigen: not known. Described treatment: oral pan-JAK inhibitor, 5-10 mg twice daily. Trimming took 3 bases from V and 1 from J, leaving 7 bases between them. This CDR3 spans 14 amino acids. Germline V lookup: CDR1 SGHTA, CDR2 FQGNSA. These data are taken from a study of CD8+ T cells in alopecia areata. Overall study findings and caveats: Normal scalp showed lower clonality than lesional scalp, especially alopecia totalis/universalis.

RNA extraction was followed by reverse transcription into cDNA, which acted as the sequencing template. Sequenced by immunoSEQ multiplex PCR; TCRdb stores in-frame clones only, minus some. The sample shows a few hundred thousand clones, 66% of them seen only once. The chain uses TRBV7-2 and TRBJ2-4; no clear D gene. This specimen was CD4+ T cells sorted from blood, taken at roughly week 45, from a patient treated with tofacitinib. This clonotype was obtained from a human donor with alopecia areata. This CDR3 reads CASSLGFAKNIQYF. The CDR3 DNA reads TGTGCCAGCAGCTTGGGGTTCGCCAAAAACATTCAGTACTTC.